This T cell receptor (beta chain) was observed in a study of shared clonotypes between healthy human individuals. Findings of the study overall: Among the subsets, naive ones generally showed larger estimated richness than memory ones.

The length of the CDR3 is 15 residues. CDR1 is SGHRS, CDR2 YFSETQ, per germline. V was pared by 0 bases and J by 8 bases, with 8 bases of the junction left unmatched. Data came from immunoSEQ multiplex PCR; TCRdb stores just in-frame clones and leaves some out. Among about 960,000 clones listed, more than 75% were seen once. In regard to this clone: Antigen: not known.

The clonotype was recovered from a man younger than 30 in good health. The chain combines TRBV5-1 with TRBJ2-1; 7 nucleotides line up with TRBD2. The sequenced sample consisted of memory CD4+ T cells sorted from blood. Subset denoted: CD45RA-negative fraction. CDR3 DNA: TGCGCCAGCAGCTTGGCCATGGGCGGGAGCGATGAGCAGTTCTTC. It translates to CASSLAMGGSDEQFF.